This T cell receptor beta chain was identified in a study of blood T cell repertoires in COVID-19. As originally analysed: For nucleated cells, counts were estimated from reference gene primer amplification. Sequenced by immunoSEQ multiplex PCR; TCRdb stores in-frame clones only, minus some. That table gives V, J and clone size, and the DNA gave D and trimming. This table holds about 300,000 clones, around nine tenths found once. Only a few counts were recorded for this clone. The receptor comes from a man aged 65 to 79 with acute or convalescent COVID-19. Sequences were obtained from peripheral blood.

CDR3 nucleotide sequence: TGTGCCAGCAGCTATCATGCCGGGACTAGCACCGGGGAGCTGTTTTTT. It is translated as CASSYHAGTSTGELFF. The chain joins TRBV5-5 to TRBJ2-2; 8 bases agree with TRBD2. The germline gives CDR1 SGHKS, CDR2 YYEKEE (reference sequence). This CDR3 region has 16 residues. Losses at the gene ends were 3 bases for V and 4 bases for J; bases not matched to a gene: 8.